The 5 T cell receptor beta chains given below trace back to one sample, sequenced in a study of cytomegalovirus exposure and HLA in healthy donors. A multiplex PCR was run with 60 Vbeta primers and 13 Jbeta primers. The repertoire was sequenced with immunoSEQ multiplex PCR; TCRdb's copy has only in-frame clones and lacks some. The sample is made up of about 170,000 clones, and the top ten hold 0.65% to 0.9% of it. Sequencing was done on a sample of PBMCs. These TCRs come from a young woman in good health and CMV-seropositive.

V gene TRBV5-6 combines with J gene TRBJ1-4; D uncertain. Trimming removed 1 base at V and 0 bases at J, with 10 bases between. From germline, CDR1 is SGHDT and CDR2 YYEEEE. CDR3 length: 16 amino acids. The CDR3 DNA is TGTGCCAGCAGCTTGACATACCCTGCAACTAATGAAAAACTGTTTTTT. It translates to CASSLTYPATNEKLFF. The full variable domain, completed using reference TRBV5-6 and TRBJ1-4, is DAGVTQSPTHLIKTRGQQVTLRCSPKSGHDTVSWYQQALGQGPQFIFQYYEEEERQRGNFPDRFSGHQFPNYSSELNVNALLLGDSALYLCASSLTYPATNEKLFFGSGTQLSVL.

The chain combines TRBV10-1 with TRBJ2-7; 7 positions agree with TRBD2. The CDR3 covers 15 residues. Germline CDR1 and CDR2: WNHNN and SYGVQD (reference sequence). Trimming took 2 bases from V and 1 from J; bases not matched to a gene: 5. The CDR3 protein is CASSEGLVSSYEQYF. The DNA of the CDR3 is TGCGCCAGCAGTGAGGGACTAGTGTCTTCCTACGAGCAGTACTTC.

This sequence joins TRBV6-6 and TRBJ2-7; 10 nucleotides align to TRBD2. With 1 base clipped from V and 6 bases from J, the junction kept 9 bases outside the gene matches. Germline CDR1 is MNHNY and CDR2 is SVGAGI (reference sequence). This CDR3 has 16 amino acids. In DNA form, the CDR3 reads TGTGCCAGCAGTTACTTTAAAGGGACTAGCGTCGGCGAGCAGTACTTC. Translated, it gives CASSYFKGTSVGEQYF.

This chain links TRBV30 with TRBJ1-5, with D perhaps matching TRBD1 (6 bases). The germline CDR1 and CDR2 sequences are GTSNPN and SVGIG (reference sequence). The CDR3 is 13 amino acids. V dropped 2 bases and J dropped 7 bases, with 12 bases sitting between them. CDR3 DNA sequence: TGTGCCTGGAGTCCCGACAGGAGACAGCCCCAGCATTTT. Translated, it gives CAWSPDRRQPQHF.

The genes are TRBV6-5 and TRBJ1-6, with TRBD1 matching 7 bases. This CDR3 contains 16 residues. Germline CDR1 is MNHEY and CDR2 is SVGAGI. With 0 bases clipped from V and 10 bases from J, the junction kept 9 bases outside the gene matches. CDR3 loop: CASSYSNQGGRSPLHF. The CDR3 bases are TGTGCCAGCAGTTACTCTAACCAGGGGGGTCGATCACCCCTCCACTTT.